What follows is one T cell receptor beta chain and its context. Authors' processing steps: Estimation of nucleated cell counts relied on the amplification of reference gene primers. Sequenced by immunoSEQ multiplex PCR; TCRdb stores in-frame clones only, minus some. The V and J calls and the clone size are those of that table, but D and trimming were determined from the DNA. Of 350,000 to 450,000 clones listed, more than 80% were seen once; the top ten hold 0.95% to 1.5%. The sample belongs to a study of blood T cell repertoires in COVID-19. Study context: Sites across the United States, Italy and Spain contributed samples from acute and convalescent COVID-19. Nucleic acid was either cDNA or gDNA, and it came from T cells, B-cell-depleted T cells, or PBMCs.

The source material was peripheral blood. The source of this sequence is a man in his forties or fifties with acute or convalescent COVID-19.

The CDR3 spells CASSLGVTNEKLFF. CDR3 nucleotides: TGCGCCAGCAGCTTGGGAGTGACTAATGAAAAACTGTTTTTT. The chain employs TRBV5-1 and TRBJ1-4; D gene unclear. This CDR3 region has 14 residues. Trimming took 0 bases from V and 2 from J, leaving 5 bases between them. Germline V gene data show CDR1 as SGHRS and CDR2 as YFSETQ.